A single sample gave rise to the 15 T cell receptor beta chains below, sequenced in a study of CD8+CD57+ T cells in acquired aplastic anemia. It was genomic DNA that served as the template for profiling TCR beta VDJ and CDR3. TCRdb re-called the reads with MiXCR, one entry per CDR3 protein. The profile shows some 42,000 distinct CDR3 sequences, approximately 71% of them singletons. The sequencing sample was made of sorted CD4+, CD8+, or CD8+CD57+ T cells (not recorded which) from PBMCs. These receptors all come from a human donor in good health, serving as a control.

The chain uses TRBV6-2 or TRBV6-3 and TRBJ1-1, with D maybe TRBD1 (5 bases). This CDR3 contains 14 residues. The germline V and J ends were trimmed by 5 bases and 3 bases, with 13 bases remaining between them. The germline V gene encodes CDR1 MNHEY and CDR2 SVGEGT. CDR3 in amino acids: CASSRGLGDTEAFF. CDR3 coding DNA: TGTGCCAGCAGTAGGGGACTAGGAGACACTGAAGCTTTCTTT.

The chain couples TRBV9 to TRBJ1-1; the D gene is possibly TRBD1 (6 bases). The germline CDR1 and CDR2 sequences are SGDLS and YYNGEE. The CDR3 has 14 amino acids. V was cut by 3 bases and J by 1 base, with 10 bases left in between. For the CDR3, the DNA is TGTGCCAGCAGCGCTCCGACAGGGAACACTGAAGCTTTCTTT. The encoded protein is CASSAPTGNTEAFF.

This clonotype was counted a single time. The chain employs TRBV9 and TRBJ1-2; D perhaps matches TRBD1 (6 bases). CDR1 is SGDLS and CDR2 is YYNGEE in the germline V gene. V lost 4 bases to trimming and J lost 10 bases, with 11 bases between them. This CDR3 is built from 11 residues. The CDR3 sequence: CASSLRGSYTF. The CDR3 region has the DNA TGTGCCAGCAGCCTCAGGGGATCCTACACCTTC.

The CDR3 DNA is TGCGCCAGCAGCGACGGTGGTGGGCGCAGCTATGGCTACACCTTC. It encodes CASSDGGGRSYGYTF. The V and J genes are TRBV5-1 and TRBJ1-2; unclear D gene. The CDR3 consists of 15 residues. Germline assignment: CDR1 SGHRS and CDR2 YFSETQ. V dropped 4 bases and J dropped 4 bases, with 17 bases sitting between them. Variable domain in full (rest from reference TRBV5-1 and TRBJ1-2): KAGVTQTPRYLIKTRGQQVTLSCSPISGHRSVSWYQQTPGQGLQFLFEYFSETQRNKGNFPGRFSGRQFSNSRSEMNVSTLELGDSALYLCASSDGGGRSYGYTFGSGTRLTVV.

The V call is TRBV29-1, the J call TRBJ2-7; D is ambiguous. V shed 7 bases and J shed 3 bases, with 10 bases lying between them. CDR3 length equals 11 residues. CDR1 SQVTM and CDR2 ANQGSEA come from the germline V gene. CDR3 nucleotides: TGCAGCGCTCGCGAGGACTACGAGCAGTACTTC. This codes for CSAREDYEQYF.

This clonotype was counted only a few times. The chain is built from TRBV28 and TRBJ1-2, with D perhaps TRBD1 (5 bases). Looked up from germline, CDR1 is MDHEN and CDR2 is SYDVKM. The CDR3 contains 16 residues. Trimming took off 5 bases at V and 2 bases at J, with 18 bases between the two ends. The CDR3 nucleotides are TGTGCCAGCAGTACTCTGGGGGAGGGCTGGAACTATGGCTACACCTTC. It specifies CASSTLGEGWNYGYTF.

The chain recombines TRBV10-1 with TRBJ2-2; no firm D call. CDR1 is WNHNN, CDR2 SYGVQD, per germline (reference sequence). V dropped 2 bases and J dropped 4 bases, with 2 bases sitting between them. The CDR3 length is 12 residues. In DNA form, the CDR3 reads TGCGCCAGCAGTGAGACCACCGGGGAGCTGTTTTTT. This gives the protein CASSETTGELFF.

DNA for the CDR3: TGTGCCAGCAGTCATAGACTAGCGGGGGAATACGAGCAGTACTTC. It translates to CASSHRLAGEYEQYF. The gene calls are TRBV2 and TRBJ2-7, with TRBD2 matching over 12 bases. The CDR3 extends over 15 amino acids. Germline V gene lookup returns CDR1 SNHLY and CDR2 FYNNEI. V was clipped by 5 bases and J by 4 bases; unmatched bases: 6.

The chain couples TRBV24-1 to TRBJ1-1; D not certain. Trimming shortened V by 0 bases and J by 7 bases, and 5 bases separated the two germline ends. From germline, CDR1 is KGHDR and CDR2 SFDVKD. CDR3 length: 12 amino acids. In DNA, the CDR3 is TGTGCCACCAGTGATTTGCTCGGTGAAGCTTTCTTT. Translated, it gives CATSDLLGEAFF.

The chain has TRBV5-1 and TRBJ2-7, with a tentative D call TRBD2 (5 bases). The germline gives CDR1 SGHRS, CDR2 YFSETQ. The CDR3 spans 14 residues. V dropped 0 bases and J dropped 5 bases, with 12 bases sitting between them. CDR3: CASSLASGSHEQYF. CDR3 in DNA: TGCGCCAGCAGCTTGGCCTCGGGGTCCCACGAGCAGTACTTC.

As to this clonotype: A much larger clone is a single base away; this may be a read error. V usage is TRBV27 and J usage is TRBJ1-2, with 7 bases identical to TRBD1. Germline CDR1 MNHEY, CDR2 SMNVEV (reference sequence). CDR3 size: 14 residues. The CDR3 region is CAGSLKQGTYGYTF. CDR3 coding DNA: TGTGCCGGCAGTTTAAAACAGGGGACCTATGGCTACACCTTC.

The chain recombines TRBV25-1 with TRBJ2-7; 8 bases match TRBD2. The CDR3 has 16 residues. Germline CDR1 reads MGHDK; CDR2 reads SYGVNS. Trimming took 6 bases from V and 6 from J; bases not matched to a gene: 16. In nucleotides, the CDR3 is TGTGCCAGCAGCCCGCCGGGGCTAGCGGGCGGTTTCGAGCAGTACTTC. This codes for CASSPPGLAGGFEQYF.

The chain links TRBV25-1 to TRBJ1-4; D remains ambiguous. CDR1 and CDR2 (germline): MGHDK, SYGVNS. This CDR3 is 12 amino acids long. V lost 3 bases, J lost 7 bases, and 6 bases lay in between. DNA of the CDR3: TGTGCCAGCAGTGATGCGTCTGAAAAACTGTTTTTT. Its translation is CASSDASEKLFF. The entire variable domain, with the rest obtained from reference TRBV25-1 and TRBJ1-4, is as follows: EADIYQTPRYLVIGTGKKITLECSQTMGHDKMYWYQQDPGMELHLIHYSYGVNSTEKGDLSSESTVSRIRTEHFPLTLESARPSHTSQYLCASSDASEKLFFGSGTQLSVL.

The CDR3, as DNA: TGTGCCAGCAGCGTAGCTGAGGGGACTAACTATGGCTACACCTTC. This gives the protein CASSVAEGTNYGYTF. V usage is TRBV9 and J usage is TRBJ1-2; TRBD1 is a possible D gene (5 bases). Germline-derived CDR1 and CDR2 are SGDLS and YYNGEE. This CDR3 has 15 residues. V lost 0 bases and J lost 0, with 9 bases in between.

On this clonotype: Germline is not matched at one junction end, which may reflect a read error. The CDR3 loop reads CSARATGMGNQPQRF. For the CDR3, the DNA is TGCAGTGCTAGAGCGACAGGGATGGGCAATCAGCCCCAGCGTTTT. The genes are TRBV20-1 and TRBJ1-5; 7 bases are a match to TRBD1. Germline V lookup: CDR1 DFQATT, CDR2 SNEGSKA (reference sequence). The CDR3 runs 15 residues.